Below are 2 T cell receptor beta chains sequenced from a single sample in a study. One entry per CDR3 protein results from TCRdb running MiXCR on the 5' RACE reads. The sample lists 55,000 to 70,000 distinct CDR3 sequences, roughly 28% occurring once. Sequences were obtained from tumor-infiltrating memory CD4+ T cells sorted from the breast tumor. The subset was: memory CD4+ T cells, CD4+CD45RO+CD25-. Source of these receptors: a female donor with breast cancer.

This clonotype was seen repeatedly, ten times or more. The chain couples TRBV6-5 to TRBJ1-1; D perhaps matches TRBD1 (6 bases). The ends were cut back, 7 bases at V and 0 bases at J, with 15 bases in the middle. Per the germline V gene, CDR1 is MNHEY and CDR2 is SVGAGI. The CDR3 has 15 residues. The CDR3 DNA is TGTGCCAGCACCGTAGGGACAAACGTGAACACTGAAGCTTTCTTT. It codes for CASTVGTNVNTEAFF.

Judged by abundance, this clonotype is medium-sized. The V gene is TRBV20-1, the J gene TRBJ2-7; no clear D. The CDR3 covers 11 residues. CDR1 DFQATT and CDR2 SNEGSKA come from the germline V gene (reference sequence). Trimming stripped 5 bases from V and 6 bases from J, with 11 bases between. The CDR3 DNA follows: TGCAGTGCTTCGGGCCTACCCGAGCAGTACTTC. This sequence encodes CSASGLPEQYF.